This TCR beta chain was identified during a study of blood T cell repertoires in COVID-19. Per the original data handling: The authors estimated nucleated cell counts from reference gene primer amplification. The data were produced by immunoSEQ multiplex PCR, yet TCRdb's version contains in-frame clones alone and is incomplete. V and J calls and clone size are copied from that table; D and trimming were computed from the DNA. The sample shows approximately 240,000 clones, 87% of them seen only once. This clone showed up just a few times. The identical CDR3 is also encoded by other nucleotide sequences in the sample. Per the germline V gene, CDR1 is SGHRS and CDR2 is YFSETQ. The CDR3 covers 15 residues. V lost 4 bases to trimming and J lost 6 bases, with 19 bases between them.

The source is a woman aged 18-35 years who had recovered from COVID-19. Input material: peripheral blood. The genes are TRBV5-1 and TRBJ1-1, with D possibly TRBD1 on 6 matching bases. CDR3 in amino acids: CASSLGTPEIAEAFF. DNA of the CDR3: TGCGCCAGCAGCCTCGGGACACCCGAGATTGCTGAAGCTTTCTTT.